The entry below gives a single TCR beta chain sequence along with its context. Sequencing used immunoSEQ multiplex PCR; TCRdb keeps in-frame clones, though not all of them. The data contain some 760,000 clones, around 85% of them singletons. The data were taken from a study of shared T cell receptors in the human thymus. The trim removed 4 bases at V and 6 bases at J, leaving 14 bases unmatched. Looked up from germline, CDR1 is SGHRS and CDR2 is YFSETQ. The CDR3 totals 16 residues. The same specimen was also included in a second study, on human thymus T cells. Per that study: The related literature has documented a marked overlap of thymic repertoires among unrelated individuals.

The V and J genes are TRBV5-1 and TRBJ2-7, with 9 bases identical to TRBD2. The specimen was thymocytes. This receptor was identified in a girl less than two years old with a congenital heart defect. As DNA, the CDR3 is TGCGCCAGCAGCCCGAGTAAGGGACTAGCTTTAGGCGAGCAGTACTTC. Translation gives CASSPSKGLALGEQYF.